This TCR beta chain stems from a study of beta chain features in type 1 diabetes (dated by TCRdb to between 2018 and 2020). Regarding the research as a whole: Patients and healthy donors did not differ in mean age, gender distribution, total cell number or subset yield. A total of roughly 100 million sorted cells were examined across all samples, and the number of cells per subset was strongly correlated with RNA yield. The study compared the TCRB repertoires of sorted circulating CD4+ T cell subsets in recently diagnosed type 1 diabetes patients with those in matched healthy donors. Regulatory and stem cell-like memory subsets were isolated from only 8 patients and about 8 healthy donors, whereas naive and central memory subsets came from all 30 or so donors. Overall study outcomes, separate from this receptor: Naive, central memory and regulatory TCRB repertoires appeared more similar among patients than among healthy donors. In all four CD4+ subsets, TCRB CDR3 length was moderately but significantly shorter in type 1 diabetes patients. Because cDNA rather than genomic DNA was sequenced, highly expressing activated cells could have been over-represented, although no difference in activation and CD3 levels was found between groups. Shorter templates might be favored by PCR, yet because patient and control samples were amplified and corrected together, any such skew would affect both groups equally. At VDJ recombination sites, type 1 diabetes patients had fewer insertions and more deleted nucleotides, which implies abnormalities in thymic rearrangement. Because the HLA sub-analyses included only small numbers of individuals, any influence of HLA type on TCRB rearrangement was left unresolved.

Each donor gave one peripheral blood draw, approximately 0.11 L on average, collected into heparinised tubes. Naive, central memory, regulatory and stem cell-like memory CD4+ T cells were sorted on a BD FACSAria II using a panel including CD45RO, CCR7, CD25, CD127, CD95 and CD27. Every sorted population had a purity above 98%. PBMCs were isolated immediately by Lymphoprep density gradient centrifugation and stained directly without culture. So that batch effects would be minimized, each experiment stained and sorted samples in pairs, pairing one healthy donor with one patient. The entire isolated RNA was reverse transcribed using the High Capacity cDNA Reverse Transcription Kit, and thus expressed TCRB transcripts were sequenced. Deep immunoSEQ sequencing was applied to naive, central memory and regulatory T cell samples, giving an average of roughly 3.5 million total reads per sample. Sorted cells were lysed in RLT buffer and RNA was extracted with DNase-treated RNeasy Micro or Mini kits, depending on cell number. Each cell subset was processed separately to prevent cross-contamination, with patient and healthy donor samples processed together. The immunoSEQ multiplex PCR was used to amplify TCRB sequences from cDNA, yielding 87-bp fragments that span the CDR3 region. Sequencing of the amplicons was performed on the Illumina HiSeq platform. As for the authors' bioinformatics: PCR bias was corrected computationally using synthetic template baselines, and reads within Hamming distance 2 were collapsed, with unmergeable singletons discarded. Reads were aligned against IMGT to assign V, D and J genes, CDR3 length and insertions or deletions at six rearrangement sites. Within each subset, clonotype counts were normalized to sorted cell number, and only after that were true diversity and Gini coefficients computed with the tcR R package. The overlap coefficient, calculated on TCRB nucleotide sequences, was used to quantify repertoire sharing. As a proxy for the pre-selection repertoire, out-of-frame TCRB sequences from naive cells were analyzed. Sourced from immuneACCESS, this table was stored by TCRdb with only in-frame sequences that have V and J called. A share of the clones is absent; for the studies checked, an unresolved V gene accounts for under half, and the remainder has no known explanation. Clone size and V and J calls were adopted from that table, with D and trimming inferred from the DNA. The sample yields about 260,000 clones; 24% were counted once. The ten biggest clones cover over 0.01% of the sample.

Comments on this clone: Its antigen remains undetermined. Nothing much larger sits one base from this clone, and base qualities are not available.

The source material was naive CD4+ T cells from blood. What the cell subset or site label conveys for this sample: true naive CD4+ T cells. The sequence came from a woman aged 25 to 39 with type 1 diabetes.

The CDR3 here reads CASSNWDSANQPQHF. The nucleotides read TGTGCCAGCAGCAATTGGGACAGCGCCAATCAGCCCCAGCATTTT. This chain is built from TRBV7-9 and TRBJ1-5, with 7 bases in between that match TRBD1. In the germline V gene (reference sequence), CDR1 corresponds to SEHNR and CDR2 to FQNEAQ. V ends up 5 bases short and J 3 bases short, with an unmatched junction base count of 7. The CDR3 sequence holds 15 residues, the cysteine and phenylalanine included. Just the 45-base CDR3 DNA is kept, in frame starting at base 1.